Below, 26 T cell receptor beta chains from the same sample are listed, as sequenced in a study of technical replicates of blood from several donors. Data came from immunoSEQ multiplex PCR; TCRdb stores just in-frame clones and leaves some out. The sample lists roughly 50,000 clones; 90% to 95% were seen once. Sequencing was performed on PBMCs. The receptors stem from a human donor in good health. Some clones in this sample may be carry-over from other donors' samples.

The chain joins TRBV14 to TRBJ1-3, with no clear D. The CDR3 is 15 residues long. Germline lookup yields CDR1 SGHDN and CDR2 FVKESK. The V end was cut by 4 bases, the J end by 8 bases, with 18 bases between. The CDR3 loop is CASSRAGVKGDTIYF. Written as DNA, the CDR3 is TGTGCCAGCAGCCGCGCCGGGGTGAAGGGAGACACCATATATTTT.

This chain uses TRBV2 with TRBJ2-7; 10 nucleotides match TRBD1. Trimming removed 6 bases from V and 3 bases from J; junction bases left unmatched: 5. The length of the CDR3 is 14 residues. Germline V gene lookup returns CDR1 SNHLY and CDR2 FYNNEI. The CDR3 DNA reads as TGTGCCAGCAGGGCCGGGACAGGGGTCTACGAGCAGTACTTC. Its translation is CASRAGTGVYEQYF.

The chain carries TRBV5-6 and TRBJ1-4; 8 positions agree with TRBD1. The J segment lost 1 base and the V segment lost 7 bases, leaving 15 bases of the junction unmatched. This CDR3 has 18 amino acids. CDR1 and CDR2 (germline): SGHDT, YYEEEE. CDR3 bases: TGTGCCAGCGAATTGGAGGGGCAGGGGGCAGGAACTAATGAAAAACTGTTTTTT. As protein: CASELEGQGAGTNEKLFF.

This chain connects TRBV7-2 to TRBJ2-7; tentative D call: TRBD2 (5 bases). Trimming took off 0 bases at V and 1 base at J, with 16 bases between the two ends. Germline-derived CDR1 and CDR2 are SGHTA and FQGNSA. This CDR3 has 17 residues. The DNA for the CDR3 is TGTGCCAGCAGCTTAGCGGGGAGACCCCTTACTTCCTACGAGCAGTACTTC. Translated: CASSLAGRPLTSYEQYF.

The chain has TRBV2 and TRBJ1-1, with a possible D match to TRBD1 (5 bases). Looked up from germline, CDR1 is SNHLY and CDR2 is FYNNEI. The V and J ends lost 7 bases and 6 bases respectively, with 15 bases between them. This CDR3 region has 13 residues. Written as DNA, the CDR3 is TGTGCCAGCATGAGTGGGGGGAGGGCTGAAGCTTTCTTT. Protein product: CASMSGGRAEAFF.

This chain links TRBV7-9 with TRBJ2-7; tentatively, D is TRBD1 (5 bases). CDR1 and CDR2 from the germline V gene are SEHNR and FQNEAQ (reference sequence). The V and J ends lost 0 bases and 3 bases respectively, with 12 bases between them. The CDR3 is 15 amino acids. The CDR3: CASSLASGKGYEQYF. The CDR3 bases are TGTGCCAGCAGCTTAGCTTCAGGGAAGGGCTACGAGCAGTACTTC.

This rearrangement joins TRBV6-5 to TRBJ2-5; the match to TRBD2 covers 8 bases. The germline V gene encodes CDR1 MNHEY and CDR2 SVGAGI. V shed 6 bases and J 2 bases; nucleotides not matched to a gene: 5. There are 14 residues in the CDR3. This chain's CDR3 is CASSLGGGQETQYF. The CDR3 DNA is TGTGCCAGCAGCCTCGGCGGGGGGCAAGAGACCCAGTACTTC.

This clone was seen a handful of times. The chain uses TRBV6-4 and TRBJ1-1, with D maybe TRBD1 (6 bases). The CDR3 consists of 13 residues. Per germline, CDR1 MRHNA and CDR2 SNTAGT. Trimming removed 5 bases at V and 0 bases at J, with 7 bases between. This CDR3 is CASSPGVNTEAFF. The CDR3 DNA sequence: TGTGCCAGCAGTCCAGGGGTGAACACTGAAGCTTTCTTT.

This chain connects TRBV5-4 to TRBJ1-1, with no clear D. V dropped 7 bases and J dropped 0 bases, with 7 bases sitting between them. This CDR3 is 12 amino acids long. From germline, CDR1 is SGHNT and CDR2 YYREEE (reference sequence). This CDR3 reads CASGSVNTEAFF. In DNA, the CDR3 is TGTGCCAGCGGCTCGGTGAACACTGAAGCTTTCTTT.

Written as DNA, the CDR3 is TGTGCCACCAGCAGCCTCGCCTTGACTCAGACTTACGAGCAGTACTTC. Translation: CATSSLALTQTYEQYF. The genes are TRBV15 and TRBJ2-7, with D unclear. V was shortened by 3 bases and J by 4 bases, with 19 bases between the two germline ends. The CDR3 is 16 residues long. CDR1 is LNHNV, CDR2 YYDKDF, per germline (reference sequence).

This sequence joins TRBV5-6 and TRBJ2-5; 11 bases align to TRBD2. From germline, CDR1 is SGHDT and CDR2 YYEEEE. V was clipped by 4 bases and J by 5 bases; unmatched bases: 19. This CDR3 has 19 amino acids. The CDR3 DNA reads TGTGCCAGCAGCAGCATCGGGTCGGTAGCGGGAGGGAAGCGGGAGACCCAGTACTTC. Its translation is CASSSIGSVAGGKRETQYF.

CDR3 nucleotides: TGTGCCAGCTCCACTGGAGCGGGAGGCCCCACAGATACGCAGTATTTT. It specifies CASSTGAGGPTDTQYF. The chain couples TRBV7-3 to TRBJ2-3, with 9 bases matching TRBD2. CDR3 size: 16 residues. CDR1 is SGHTA, CDR2 FQGTGA, per germline. J was trimmed by 2 bases and V by 8 bases; bases with no gene match: 11.

The chain employs TRBV5-1 and TRBJ2-7, with 7 bases matching TRBD2. This CDR3 region has 15 residues. The V segment lost 0 bases and the J segment 2 bases; nucleotides outside the gene matches: 5. From germline, CDR1 is SGHRS and CDR2 YFSETQ. The CDR3 DNA reads TGCGCCAGCAGCTTGGGAGTAGCGGGTGCCTACGAGCAGTACTTC. This sequence encodes CASSLGVAGAYEQYF.

The CDR3, as DNA: TGTGCCAGCAGCTTACCGCGGTTCGAGCAGTACTTC. This codes for CASSLPRFEQYF. This sequence joins TRBV11-2 and TRBJ2-7; D unclear. CDR1 is SGHAT and CDR2 is FQNNGV in the germline V gene. Trimming removed 2 bases at V and 6 bases at J, with 8 bases between. The CDR3 contains 12 residues.

The chain joins TRBV13 to TRBJ2-7, with 8 bases identical to TRBD1. With V trimmed by 5 bases and J by 2 bases, 11 bases remained unmatched. CDR3 size: 16 residues. The germline gives CDR1 PRHDT, CDR2 FYEKMQ (reference sequence). In nucleotides, the CDR3 is TGTGCCAGCAGCCTCGAAGGGACAGGAGTCCCCTACGAGCAGTACTTC. This gives the protein CASSLEGTGVPYEQYF.

The chain is built from TRBV5-6 and TRBJ1-4; D may be TRBD1 (6 bases). The CDR3 has 14 amino acids. Germline lookup yields CDR1 SGHDT and CDR2 YYEEEE. The V end was cut by 1 base, the J end by 7 bases, with 11 bases between. CDR3 nucleotides: TGTGCCAGCAGCTTGTTAAGGGGGAGTGAAAAACTGTTTTTT. Encoded protein: CASSLLRGSEKLFF.

This chain links TRBV10-3 with TRBJ2-5; tentative D call: TRBD2 (5 bases). There are 16 residues in the CDR3. Trimming stripped 3 bases from V and 7 bases from J, with 21 bases between. Looked up from germline, CDR1 is ENHRY and CDR2 is SYGVKD. The CDR3 region is CAISDSAASGPGTQYF. The DNA for the CDR3 is TGTGCCATCAGTGATTCGGCTGCCAGCGGTCCGGGGACCCAGTACTTC.

The rearrangement joins TRBV6-6 to TRBJ1-3; TRBD1 might be the D (6 bases). Trimming left V 6 bases short and J 1 base short, with 10 bases between. The CDR3 sequence is 14 residues long. Germline V CDR1 and CDR2: MNHNY, SVGAGI (reference sequence). In DNA, the CDR3 is TGTGCCAGCAGCTACGGGACATCTGGAAACACCATATATTTT. Protein sequence: CASSYGTSGNTIYF.

J is TRBJ1-1 and V is TRBV10-3, with 8 bases fitting TRBD1. The CDR3 extends over 17 amino acids. The V and J ends lost 4 bases and 1 base, in that order; junction bases with no gene match: 11. Looked up from germline, CDR1 is ENHRY and CDR2 is SYGVKD. The CDR3 DNA follows: TGTGCCATCAGTGTCCGGACAGGGTTTACCTCGAACACTGAAGCTTTCTTT. Translation gives CAISVRTGFTSNTEAFF.

The rearrangement joins TRBV4-3 to TRBJ2-1; a weak D match, TRBD2 (5 bases). Per germline, CDR1 LGHNA and CDR2 YSLEER. CDR3 size: 14 residues. V lost 4 bases and J lost 8, with 15 bases in between. The DNA of the CDR3 is TGCGCCAGCAGCCGGAACCGGGGTTCTGATGAGCAGTTCTTC. As protein: CASSRNRGSDEQFF.

This clone is a singleton in its sample. The V and J genes are TRBV9 and TRBJ2-3; 9 nucleotides agree with TRBD2. V gave up 3 bases and J gave up 7 bases; unmatched junction bases: 6. The CDR3 extends over 14 amino acids. Germline assignment: CDR1 SGDLS and CDR2 YYNGEE. In DNA form, the CDR3 reads TGTGCCAGCAGCGCAACCGGGACTAGCTATACGCAGTATTTT. This encodes CASSATGTSYTQYF.

This chain links TRBV6-6 with TRBJ2-1; 7 bases agree with TRBD2. Germline loops: CDR1 MNHNY, CDR2 SVGAGI (reference sequence). V trimming: 7 bases; J trimming: 3 bases; junction bases outside the gene matches: 9. The CDR3 extends over 15 amino acids. CDR3 residues: CASIPDQRGYNEQFF. DNA for the CDR3: TGTGCCAGCATCCCGGACCAGCGGGGCTACAATGAGCAGTTCTTC.

CDR3 sequence (DNA): TGTGCCAGCAGTTTCACCACCGGGACAGGGGCCCCTGAAGCTTTCTTT. Its protein product is CASSFTTGTGAPEAFF. The rearrangement links TRBV6-6 to TRBJ1-1; 10 bases map to TRBD1. This CDR3 spans 16 amino acids. J lost 6 bases, V lost 4 bases, and 11 bases had no gene match. The germline V gene encodes CDR1 MNHNY and CDR2 SVGAGI (reference sequence).

The CDR3, as DNA: TGTGCCAGCAGCCAAGAGTACCCAGGGAAGTTGGCAGATACGCAGTATTTT. This sequence encodes CASSQEYPGKLADTQYF. The chain employs TRBV4-2 and TRBJ2-3; a possible D gene is TRBD1 (5 bases). V was pared by 0 bases and J by 4 bases, with 17 bases between. Germline V gene data show CDR1 as LGHNA and CDR2 as YNFKEQ. The CDR3 length is 17 residues.

V gene TRBV30 combines with J gene TRBJ1-2; 10 bases map to TRBD1. CDR3 length: 11 residues. V lost 5 bases, J lost 7 bases, and 1 base stayed unmatched. Per germline, CDR1 GTSNPN and CDR2 SVGIG (reference sequence). The CDR3: CAWWDRGGYTF. Here the CDR3 DNA reads TGTGCCTGGTGGGACAGGGGTGGCTACACCTTC. Using reference TRBV30 and TRBJ1-2 for the parts outside the CDR3, the full variable domain is SQTIHQWPATLVQPVGSPLSLECTVEGTSNPNLYWYRQAAGRGLQLLFYSVGIGQISSEVPQNLSASRPQDRQFILSSKKLLLSDSGFYLCAWWDRGGYTFGSGTRLTVV.

The rearrangement uses TRBV6-5 and TRBJ1-2; D remains ambiguous. The V gene's germline CDR1 is MNHEY and CDR2 SVGAGI. The CDR3 has 12 residues. Trimming removed 8 bases at V and 0 bases at J, with 7 bases between. This CDR3 reads CASSRANYGYTF. DNA for the CDR3: TGTGCCAGCTCTAGAGCTAACTATGGCTACACCTTC.